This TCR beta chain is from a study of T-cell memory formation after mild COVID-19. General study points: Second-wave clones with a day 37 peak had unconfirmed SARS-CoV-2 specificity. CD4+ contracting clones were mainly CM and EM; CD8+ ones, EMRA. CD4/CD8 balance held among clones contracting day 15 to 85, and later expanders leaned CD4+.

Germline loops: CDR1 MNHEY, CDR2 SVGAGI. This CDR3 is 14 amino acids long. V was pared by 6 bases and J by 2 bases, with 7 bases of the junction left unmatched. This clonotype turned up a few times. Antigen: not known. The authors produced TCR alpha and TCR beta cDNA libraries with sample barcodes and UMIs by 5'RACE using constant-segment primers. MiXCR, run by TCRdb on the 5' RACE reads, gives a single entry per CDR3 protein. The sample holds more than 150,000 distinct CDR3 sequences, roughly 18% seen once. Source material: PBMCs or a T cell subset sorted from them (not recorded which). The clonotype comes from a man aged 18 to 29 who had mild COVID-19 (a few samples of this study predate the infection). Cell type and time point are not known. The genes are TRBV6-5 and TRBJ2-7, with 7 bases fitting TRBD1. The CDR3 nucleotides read TGTGCCAGCAGCCTCGATACAGGGGCCTACGAGCAGTACTTC. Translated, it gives CASSLDTGAYEQYF.